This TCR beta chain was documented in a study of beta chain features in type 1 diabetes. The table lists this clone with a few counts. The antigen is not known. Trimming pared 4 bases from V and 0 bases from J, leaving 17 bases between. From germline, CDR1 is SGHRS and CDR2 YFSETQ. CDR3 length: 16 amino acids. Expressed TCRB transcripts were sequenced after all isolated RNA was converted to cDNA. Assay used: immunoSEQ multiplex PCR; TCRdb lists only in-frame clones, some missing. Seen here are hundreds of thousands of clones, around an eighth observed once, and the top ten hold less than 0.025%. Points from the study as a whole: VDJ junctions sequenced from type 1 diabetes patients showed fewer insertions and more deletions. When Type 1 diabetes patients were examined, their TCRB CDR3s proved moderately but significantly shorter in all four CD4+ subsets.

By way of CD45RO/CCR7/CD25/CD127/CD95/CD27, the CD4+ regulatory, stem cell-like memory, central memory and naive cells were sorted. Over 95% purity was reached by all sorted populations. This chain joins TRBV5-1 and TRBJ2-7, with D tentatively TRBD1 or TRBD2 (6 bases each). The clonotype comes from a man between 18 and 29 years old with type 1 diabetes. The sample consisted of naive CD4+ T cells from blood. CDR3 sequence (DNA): TGCGCCAGCAGCCTCGGAGGGGGGCCGAGCTCCTACGAGCAGTACTTC. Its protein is CASSLGGGPSSYEQYF.